This T cell receptor beta chain was found in a study of T cells in Graves' hyperthyroidism and ophthalmopathy. The study, taken as a whole, reports: Within blood appeared most thyroid clonotypes that had expanded above 0.001. Ophthalmopathy was identified by the model a median 6.5 months ahead of onset.

J lost 4 bases, V lost 5 bases, and 10 bases had no gene match. Per germline, CDR1 DFQATT and CDR2 SNEGSKA (reference sequence). The CDR3 is 14 residues long. TCR beta CDR3 sequences were amplified from RNA transcripts. Using the HTBI primer set, a first-round RT-PCR was run on the TCR CDR3. Using its own MiXCR run on the multiplex PCR reads, TCRdb lists one record per CDR3 protein. The repertoire holds about 540,000 distinct CDR3 sequences, with around 45% as singletons. This clonotype was seen repeatedly, ten times or more. Its target is not known. Among the patients, aged 18 to 65, hyperthyroidism was newly diagnosed and had lasted under 2 months. Patients having uncontrolled infection, another autoimmune disease, pregnancy or lactation were not included.

The chain links TRBV20-1 to TRBJ1-2; 7 bases agree with TRBD1. The TCR originated in a woman between 18 and 30 years old with Graves' hyperthyroidism. Sequencing was carried out using peripheral blood or thyroid tissue (not recorded which). The DNA of the CDR3 is TGCAGTGCTGGGGACAGTCAGTTAGTCTATGGCTACACCTTC. This translates into CSAGDSQLVYGYTF.